The 25 T cell receptor beta chains in this list originate from one sample, sequenced in a study of shared clonotypes between healthy human individuals. Libraries were prepared by immunoSEQ multiplex PCR; TCRdb keeps only in-frame clonotypes and omits some of them. Of about 2.3 million clones in the sample, 85% to 95% were seen once. The material sequenced was naive CD4+ T cells from PBMCs. This sample's subset: CD45RA+ positively selected. The origin of the receptors is a man aged 18 to 29 in good health. Some clones in this sample may be carry-over from other donors' samples.

A word on this clone: This same CDR3 is encoded by further DNA sequences in the sample. The chain carries TRBV5-1 and TRBJ2-5, with 7 nucleotides matching TRBD1. V lost 4 bases to trimming and J lost 5 bases; unmatched junction nucleotides: 5. In germline, CDR1 is SGHRS, CDR2 YFSETQ. CDR3 length: 13 amino acids. In nucleotides, the CDR3 is TGCGCCAGCAGCCTAGGACAGGAGGAGACCCAGTACTTC. Protein: CASSLGQEETQYF.

This clone was detected once. The CDR3 region has the DNA TGTGCCAGCAGCCCAGGGGGGGACCACAATGAGCAGTTCTTC. Its protein product is CASSPGGDHNEQFF. The chain combines TRBV7-2 with TRBJ2-1; either TRBD1 or TRBD2 may fit D (7 bases each). This CDR3 comprises 14 residues. Between the trimmed V and J ends, which lost 5 bases and 5 bases, there was a span of 13 bases. Germline assignment: CDR1 SGHTA and CDR2 FQGNSA.

The chain carries TRBV29-1 and TRBJ1-3; D is uncertain. V gave up 4 bases and J gave up 2 bases, with 9 bases separating them. Germline-derived CDR1 and CDR2 are SQVTM and ANQGSEA. This CDR3 contains 13 residues. CDR3 nucleotide sequence: TGCAGCGTTGGGGAGGGAGCTGGAAACACCATATATTTT. Its protein is CSVGEGAGNTIYF.

Points on this clone: This sample includes further DNA sequences coding for the same CDR3. This chain connects TRBV29-1 to TRBJ2-3; no clear D. CDR1 and CDR2 (germline): SQVTM, ANQGSEA. This CDR3 region has 11 residues. With 3 bases removed from V and 6 bases from J, the gap between germline ends came to 7 bases. The CDR3 spells CSVDPGDTQYF. DNA for the CDR3: TGCAGCGTTGACCCGGGTGATACGCAGTATTTT.

This clone was detected only once. The chain is built from TRBV28 and TRBJ2-3, with 7 positions matching TRBD1. The CDR3 loop spans 14 amino acids. V lost 4 bases, J lost 4 bases, and 5 bases stayed unmatched. Germline CDR1 reads MDHEN; CDR2 reads SYDVKM. This chain's CDR3 is CASSSGQDADTQYF. DNA for the CDR3: TGTGCCAGCAGTTCCGGACAGGATGCAGATACGCAGTATTTT.

J is TRBJ1-5 and V is TRBV28, with 8 bases lining up with TRBD1. Germline lookup yields CDR1 MDHEN and CDR2 SYDVKM. The length of the CDR3 is 15 residues. V dropped 6 bases and J dropped 0; count of bases not matched to a gene: 4. CDR3 coding DNA: TGTGCCAGCAGGTGGACAGGGCATAGCAATCAGCCCCAGCATTTT. This encodes CASRWTGHSNQPQHF. The variable domain in full, with the rest retrieved from reference TRBV28 and TRBJ1-5, is DVKVTQSSRYLVKRTGEKVFLECVQDMDHENMFWYRQDPGLGLRLIYFSYDVKMKEKGDIPEGYSVSREKKERFSLILESASTNQTSMYLCASRWTGHSNQPQHFGDGTRLSIL.

V usage is TRBV21-1 and J usage is TRBJ2-4; no check of the table's D call, TRBD1, against the DNA was made. TRBV21-1 is a known pseudogene. This CDR3 is built from 12 residues. CDR3 DNA sequence: TGTGCCAGGGACAGATACAAAAACATTCAGTACTTC. Its protein product is CARDRYKNIQYF.

About this clone itself: This sample also contains other DNA sequences that code for the same CDR3. The chain is built from TRBV7-3 and TRBJ1-1; tentative D call: TRBD1 (5 bases). Per the germline V gene, CDR1 is SGHTA and CDR2 is FQGTGA. The CDR3 length is 13 residues. Trimming took 2 bases from V and 5 from J, leaving 9 bases between them. In DNA, the CDR3 is TGTGCCAGCAGCTTACAGGGAGGGACTGAAGCTTTCTTT. Translating gives CASSLQGGTEAFF.

The chain uses TRBV28 and TRBJ1-3; D is uncertain. Germline V gene sequence: CDR1 MDHEN, CDR2 SYDVKM. V lost 6 bases and J 0 bases, leaving 15 bases between the germline ends. The CDR3 has 16 residues. CDR3 sequence reads: CASRLTTGFSGNTIYF. In DNA, the CDR3 is TGTGCCAGCAGGCTTACGACGGGCTTCTCTGGAAACACCATATATTTT.

The chain combines TRBV28 with TRBJ2-1, with TRBD2 identical over 7 bases. The V and J ends lost 8 bases and 5 bases, in that order; junction bases with no gene match: 9. Germline-derived CDR1 and CDR2 are MDHEN and SYDVKM. This CDR3 spans 14 amino acids. CDR3 sequence reads: CASGLGGSNNEQFF. The CDR3 nucleotides are TGTGCCAGCGGTCTGGGGGGGTCTAACAATGAGCAGTTCTTC. Full variable domain (rest looked up from reference TRBV28 and TRBJ2-1): DVKVTQSSRYLVKRTGEKVFLECVQDMDHENMFWYRQDPGLGLRLIYFSYDVKMKEKGDIPEGYSVSREKKERFSLILESASTNQTSMYLCASGLGGSNNEQFFGPGTRLTVL.

The rearrangement links TRBV28 to TRBJ1-2; D gene unclear. CDR3 size: 13 residues. CDR1 is MDHEN, CDR2 SYDVKM, per germline. V dropped 2 bases and J dropped 5 bases, with 9 bases sitting between them. The CDR3 sequence: CASSLESAYGYTF. CDR3 nucleotide sequence: TGTGCCAGCAGTTTAGAGTCAGCTTATGGCTACACCTTC.

This chain links TRBV5-1 with TRBJ2-1; D unclear. This CDR3 region has 13 residues. With 4 bases removed from V and 5 bases from J, the gap between germline ends came to 10 bases. CDR1 is SGHRS and CDR2 is YFSETQ in the germline V gene. CDR3 sequence: CASSPTTDNEQFF. The CDR3 DNA reads TGCGCCAGCAGCCCCACGACGGACAATGAGCAGTTCTTC. Supplemented by reference TRBV5-1 and TRBJ2-1, the full variable domain reads KAGVTQTPRYLIKTRGQQVTLSCSPISGHRSVSWYQQTPGQGLQFLFEYFSETQRNKGNFPGRFSGRQFSNSRSEMNVSTLELGDSALYLCASSPTTDNEQFFGPGTRLTVL.

The CDR3 nucleotides read TGTGCCAGTAGTAGTTGGGAAGCCTACGAGCAGTACTTC. Protein: CASSSWEAYEQYF. The J gene is TRBJ2-7, the V gene TRBV19; no reliable D call. The CDR3 consists of 13 residues. Germline CDR1 LNHDA, CDR2 SQIVND (reference sequence). Trimming shortened V by 4 bases and J by 2 bases, and 9 bases separated the two germline ends.

The chain joins TRBV12-5 to TRBJ2-3, with unresolved D. Between the trimmed V and J ends, which lost 5 bases and 6 bases, there was a span of 9 bases. The CDR3 spans 12 residues. CDR1 and CDR2 from the germline V gene are LGHNT and FRNRAP. In nucleotides, the CDR3 is TGTGCTAGTGGTAGACTGGGCGATACGCAGTATTTT. Encoded protein: CASGRLGDTQYF.

The gene calls are TRBV5-1 and TRBJ1-1, with D perhaps matching TRBD1 (5 bases). CDR3 length equals 15 residues. Trimming stripped 5 bases from V and 1 base from J, with 15 bases between. CDR1 is SGHRS, CDR2 YFSETQ, per germline. CDR3 in amino acids: CASRVRGGTNTEAFF. CDR3 nucleotide sequence: TGCGCCAGCAGGGTGAGGGGAGGGACGAACACTGAAGCTTTCTTT.

The chain joins TRBV19 to TRBJ1-5; D gene ambiguous. With 9 bases removed from V and 3 bases from J, the gap between germline ends came to 15 bases. Per germline, CDR1 LNHDA and CDR2 SQIVND (reference sequence). This CDR3 contains 14 residues. As DNA, the CDR3 is TGTGCCAGCCAAGGGTGGGTGGACAATCAGCCCCAGCATTTT. It codes for CASQGWVDNQPQHF. Full variable domain (missing parts from reference TRBV19 and TRBJ1-5): DGGITQSPKYLFRKEGQNVTLSCEQNLNHDAMYWYRQDPGQGLRLIYYSQIVNDFQKGDIAEGYSVSREKKESFPLTVTSAQKNPTAFYLCASQGWVDNQPQHFGDGTRLSIL.

The CDR3 spells CASSVEDRRYGYTF. The CDR3 DNA reads as TGTGCCAGCAGCGTAGAGGACAGGAGGTATGGCTACACCTTC. This chain links TRBV9 with TRBJ1-2; 7 bases are a match to TRBD1. Germline V gene lookup returns CDR1 SGDLS and CDR2 YYNGEE. Unmatched junction bases numbered 4, after V lost 0 bases and J lost 5 bases. CDR3 length equals 14 residues.

The V gene is TRBV13, the J gene TRBJ2-3, with no clear D. From germline, CDR1 is PRHDT and CDR2 FYEKMQ (reference sequence). The CDR3 runs to 19 residues. The V end lost 1 base, the J end lost 0 bases, and 20 bases lay between the germline ends. This CDR3 reads CASSLAVGPPFASTDTQYF. The CDR3 nucleotides are TGTGCCAGCAGCTTAGCCGTCGGGCCACCCTTTGCTAGCACAGATACGCAGTATTTT.

Concerning this clone itself: Other nucleotide sequences from this sample produce the same CDR3. CDR3 nucleotide sequence: TGTGCCAGCAGTTTATGGACAGGGGGTTCCTACGAGCAGTACTTC. This translates into CASSLWTGGSYEQYF. The gene calls are TRBV28 and TRBJ2-7; TRBD1 matches at 9 bases. Germline loops: CDR1 MDHEN, CDR2 SYDVKM. Germline trimming cut 0 bases from V and 1 base from J; bases unmatched to any gene: 1. CDR3 length equals 15 residues.

The V and J genes are TRBV2 and TRBJ1-5; D gene unclear. The CDR3 is 17 amino acids. The germline V gene has CDR1 SNHLY and CDR2 FYNNEI. The germline V and J ends were trimmed by 5 bases and 2 bases, with 19 bases remaining between them. The CDR3 region is CASSPYRGSLGNQPQHF. The CDR3 bases are TGTGCCAGCAGTCCGTACCGAGGGTCGTTAGGCAATCAGCCCCAGCATTTT.

This chain connects TRBV10-3 to TRBJ2-1; D ambiguous. There are 14 residues in the CDR3. The V end lost 2 bases, the J end lost 5 bases, and 10 bases lay between the germline ends. Germline V gene sequence: CDR1 ENHRY, CDR2 SYGVKD. The CDR3 sequence: CAISEGPRNNEQFF. The DNA of the CDR3 is TGTGCCATCAGTGAGGGTCCGCGCAACAATGAGCAGTTCTTC.

This clone was seen only once. V is TRBV27 and J is TRBJ1-4; TRBD1 might be the D (5 bases). Germline V gene sequence: CDR1 MNHEY, CDR2 SMNVEV (reference sequence). V was shortened by 6 bases and J by 14 bases, with 25 bases between the two germline ends. The CDR3 length is 15 residues. CDR3 loop: CASSLPSRDPLVLFF. The CDR3 nucleotides are TGTGCCAGCAGCCTCCCAAGCCGGGACCCCCTGGTGCTGTTTTTT. The variable domain in full, completed from reference TRBV27 and TRBJ1-4, reads EAQVTQNPRYLITVTGKKLTVTCSQNMNHEYMSWYRQDPGLGLRQIYYSMNVEVTDKGDVPEGYKVSRKEKRNFPLILESPSPNQTSLYFCASSLPSRDPLVLFFGSGTQLSVL.

The genes are TRBV27 and TRBJ2-6; 9 positions match TRBD1. With 5 bases clipped from V and 2 bases from J, the junction kept 7 bases outside the gene matches. Looked up from germline, CDR1 is MNHEY and CDR2 is SMNVEV (reference sequence). The CDR3 totals 17 residues. This CDR3 is CASSIGTGNPGANVLTF. CDR3 sequence (DNA): TGTGCCAGCAGTATCGGGACAGGGAATCCTGGGGCCAACGTCCTGACTTTC.

This chain connects TRBV28 to TRBJ2-1; D not resolved. CDR3 length equals 13 residues. Trimming left V 5 bases short and J 6 bases short, with 11 bases between. Looked up from germline, CDR1 is MDHEN and CDR2 is SYDVKM. The CDR3 coding sequence is TGTGCCAGCAGTCCCCCCTTCCCCAATGAGCAGTTCTTC. Amino acids: CASSPPFPNEQFF.

J is TRBJ1-2 and V is TRBV2; tentative D call: TRBD1 (6 bases). V lost 5 bases and J 7 bases, leaving 17 bases between the germline ends. Germline loops: CDR1 SNHLY, CDR2 FYNNEI. This CDR3 has 14 residues. CDR3 nucleotide sequence: TGTGCCAGCAGTCTCACAGGGAAGATAGGTGGCTACACCTTC. It yields the protein CASSLTGKIGGYTF.